The text below deals with one T cell receptor (beta chain). Its antigen is not known. Clones were read by immunoSEQ multiplex PCR, and TCRdb kept only the in-frame ones, dropping some. Altogether tens of thousands of clones are present, 85% to 90% being singletons, with the ten largest covering about 9.3%. The CDR3 spans 13 residues. Trimming removed 0 bases from V and 3 bases from J, with 7 bases in between. Germline V gene sequence: CDR1 SGHNT, CDR2 YYREEE (reference sequence). These data originate in a study of lymphopenia after photon versus proton radiotherapy. Whole-study results and caveats: Oligoclonal CD8+ Temra expansion after nadir drove photon patients' diversity drop. Under photons, naive T cells and diversity fell while effector/memory populations rose. Larger post-nadir TCR diversity loss correlated inversely with survival in deceased patients. Only patients who died were analyzed for survival; proton advantage is unproven.

The chain links TRBV5-4 to TRBJ2-7, with D perhaps matching TRBD2 (5 bases). This receptor was taken from an older woman with pancreatic cancer. Some clones in this sample may be carry-over from other donors' samples. Material: peripheral blood, obtained from a patient treated with proton-based radiotherapy. The CDR3 DNA reads as TGTGCCAGCAGCTTGGCGGGGAACTACGAGCAGTACTTC. Protein product: CASSLAGNYEQYF.